A selection of T cell receptor beta chains follows, all from one sample in a study of cytomegalovirus exposure and HLA in healthy donors. The protocol was immunoSEQ multiplex PCR, while the TCRdb copy is restricted to in-frame clones and leaves out a portion. Of around 50,000 clones listed, around 81% are singletons. The sequenced sample consisted of PBMCs. Source of these receptors: a man under 40 in good health and CMV-seropositive. Each CDR3 is given with its conserved first and last residue. Fields, in order: J gene, D gene, clone size, V gene, CDR3 protein, CDR3 DNA. The D gene is left open where the match is weak. Not all rows give a size; the values are once, few, many and, for expanded clones, a class.

j_call: TRBJ2-2; d_call: TRBD2; clone_size: .; v_call: TRBV11-1; cdr3_aa: CASSPTSLAGGPGELFF; cdr3_nt: TGTGCCAGCAGCCCAACCTCCCTAGCGGGGGGGCCCGGGGAGCTGTTTTTT
j_call: TRBJ1-4; d_call: TRBD1; clone_size: .; v_call: TRBV19; cdr3_aa: CASSMGTGGEKLFF; cdr3_nt: TGTGCCAGTAGTATGGGGACAGGGGGCGAGAAACTGTTTTTT
j_call: TRBJ2-3; d_call: TRBD2; clone_size: .; v_call: TRBV7-9; cdr3_aa: CASSPRLADTDTQYF; cdr3_nt: TGTGCCAGCAGCCCCCGACTAGCGGACACAGATACGCAGTATTTT
j_call: TRBJ2-5; d_call: TRBD1; clone_size: .; v_call: TRBV15; cdr3_aa: CASSPGQGARETQYF; cdr3_nt: TGTGCCTCATCTCCGGGACAGGGGGCGCGGGAGACCCAGTACTTC
j_call: TRBJ2-3; d_call: TRBD2; clone_size: .; v_call: TRBV9; cdr3_aa: CASSVEAGGPVNLDTQYF; cdr3_nt: TGTGCCAGCAGCGTAGAAGCGGGGGGGCCCGTCAATTTAGATACGCAGTATTTT
j_call: TRBJ1-2; d_call: TRBD1; clone_size: .; v_call: TRBV19; cdr3_aa: CASSIPGQYGYTF; cdr3_nt: TGTGCCAGTAGTATCCCGGGACAGTATGGCTACACCTTC
j_call: TRBJ2-3; d_call: .; clone_size: few; v_call: TRBV5-1; cdr3_aa: CASSLFRGGEGTDTQYF; cdr3_nt: TGCGCCAGCAGCTTGTTTCGGGGCGGGGAGGGCACAGATACGCAGTATTTT
j_call: TRBJ2-7; d_call: .; clone_size: once; v_call: TRBV9; cdr3_aa: CASSVISGDEQYF; cdr3_nt: TGTGCCAGCAGCGTAATCTCAGGGGACGAGCAGTACTTC
j_call: TRBJ1-1; d_call: .; clone_size: .; v_call: TRBV5-1; cdr3_aa: CASSLAQAGSGNTEAFF; cdr3_nt: TGCGCCAGCAGCTTGGCACAAGCGGGATCTGGGAACACTGAAGCTTTCTTT
j_call: TRBJ2-7; d_call: TRBD1; clone_size: .; v_call: TRBV7-9; cdr3_aa: CASSLYGTDYEQYF; cdr3_nt: TGTGCCAGCAGCCTCTACGGGACAGACTACGAGCAGTACTTC
j_call: TRBJ1-1; d_call: .; clone_size: few; v_call: TRBV6-5; cdr3_aa: CASSYSVTGMNTEAFF; cdr3_nt: TGTGCCAGCAGTTACTCGGTAACAGGGATGAACACTGAAGCTTTCTTT
j_call: TRBJ1-1; d_call: .; clone_size: few; v_call: TRBV19; cdr3_aa: CASRLVNTEAFF; cdr3_nt: TGTGCCTCACGACTGGTGAACACTGAAGCTTTCTTT
j_call: TRBJ1-6; d_call: .; clone_size: .; v_call: TRBV6-5; cdr3_aa: CASSYEGQIHSPLHF; cdr3_nt: TGTGCCAGCAGTTATGAAGGACAGATTCATTCACCCCTCCACTTT
j_call: TRBJ1-2; d_call: .; clone_size: .; v_call: TRBV28; cdr3_aa: CASSLTSRNGGYTF; cdr3_nt: TGTGCCAGCAGTTTAACGTCGAGGAACGGGGGCTACACCTTC
j_call: TRBJ2-1; d_call: .; clone_size: .; v_call: TRBV5-6; cdr3_aa: CASRGLGQQFF; cdr3_nt: TGTGCCAGCCGTGGGTTGGGGCAGCAGTTCTTC
j_call: TRBJ2-3; d_call: .; clone_size: .; v_call: TRBV5-1; cdr3_aa: CASSLAFYGTDTQYF; cdr3_nt: TGCGCCAGCAGCTTGGCCTTCTACGGCACAGATACGCAGTATTTT
j_call: TRBJ2-1; d_call: .; clone_size: .; v_call: TRBV4-1; cdr3_aa: CASSQDTTVTRGDYNEQFF; cdr3_nt: TGCGCCAGCAGCCAAGATACCACCGTGACTAGAGGCGACTACAATGAGCAGTTCTTC
j_call: TRBJ2-7; d_call: TRBD1; clone_size: .; v_call: TRBV6-5; cdr3_aa: CASSSDRGYEQYF; cdr3_nt: TGTGCCAGCAGTTCCGACAGGGGTTACGAGCAGTACTTC
j_call: TRBJ1-5; d_call: .; clone_size: .; v_call: TRBV7-2; cdr3_aa: CASTPGGAQNQPQHF; cdr3_nt: TGTGCCAGCACCCCCGGAGGGGCGCAAAATCAGCCCCAGCATTTT
j_call: TRBJ1-6; d_call: TRBD1; clone_size: .; v_call: TRBV5-1; cdr3_aa: CASKPGQGETHNSPLHF; cdr3_nt: TGCGCCAGCAAGCCGGGACAGGGAGAAACCCATAATTCACCCCTCCACTTT
j_call: TRBJ1-1; d_call: .; clone_size: .; v_call: TRBV28; cdr3_aa: CASSLWEAPEAFF; cdr3_nt: TGTGCCAGCAGTTTATGGGAGGCCCCTGAAGCTTTCTTT
j_call: TRBJ2-7; d_call: .; clone_size: .; v_call: TRBV27; cdr3_aa: CASSSTGSREQYF; cdr3_nt: TGTGCCAGCAGTAGCACAGGGTCTCGCGAGCAGTACTTC
j_call: TRBJ1-1; d_call: TRBD1; clone_size: .; v_call: TRBV27; cdr3_aa: CASSSRGRGLTEAFF; cdr3_nt: TGTGCCAGCAGTTCACGGGGCAGGGGGCTCACTGAAGCTTTCTTT
j_call: TRBJ1-4; d_call: .; clone_size: .; v_call: TRBV9; cdr3_aa: CASSAGGGGGEKLFF; cdr3_nt: TGTGCCAGCAGCGCGGGAGGGGGAGGAGGTGAAAAACTGTTTTTT
j_call: TRBJ1-1; d_call: TRBD1; clone_size: .; v_call: TRBV5-1; cdr3_aa: CASSLGTGPEAFF; cdr3_nt: TGCGCCAGCAGCTTGGGGACAGGGCCCGAAGCTTTCTTT
j_call: TRBJ1-1; d_call: .; clone_size: .; v_call: TRBV5-1; cdr3_aa: CASSSARELEAFF; cdr3_nt: TGCGCCAGCAGCTCCGCCCGGGAACTCGAAGCTTTCTTT
j_call: TRBJ1-5; d_call: TRBD1; clone_size: .; v_call: TRBV10-1; cdr3_aa: CASNPGQGLYNQPQHF; cdr3_nt: TGCGCCAGCAACCCGGGACAGGGGCTATACAATCAGCCCCAGCATTTT
j_call: TRBJ2-3; d_call: TRBD2; clone_size: few; v_call: TRBV7-3; cdr3_aa: CASSFGGGFGDTQYF; cdr3_nt: TGTGCCAGCAGCTTTGGCGGGGGGTTTGGTGATACGCAGTATTTT
j_call: TRBJ1-1; d_call: TRBD1; clone_size: .; v_call: TRBV19; cdr3_aa: CASSPRDRAFLAEAFF; cdr3_nt: TGTGCCAGTAGCCCCCGGGACAGGGCTTTTTTAGCTGAAGCTTTCTTT